The source of this TCR beta chain is a study of technical replicates of blood from several donors. Germline V gene sequence: CDR1 SGDLS, CDR2 YYNGEE. The V segment lost 0 bases and the J segment 3 bases; nucleotides outside the gene matches: 6. The length of the CDR3 is 15 residues. Assay: immunoSEQ multiplex PCR; the TCRdb copy retains only in-frame clones and omits some. Here the sample spans around 83,000 clones, approximately 94% being singletons. The sample comprised T cells isolated from PBMCs. This clonotype was obtained from a human donor in good health. This sequence joins TRBV9 and TRBJ2-7, with TRBD1 identical over 7 bases. CDR3 coding DNA: TGTGCCAGCAGCGTAGGAGGGCAGGGGGACTACGAGCAGTACTTC. Translated: CASSVGGQGDYEQYF. Full variable domain (outside the CDR3, taken from reference TRBV9 and TRBJ2-7): DSGVTQTPKHLITATGQRVTLRCSPRSGDLSVYWYQQSLDQGLQFLIQYYNGEERAKGNILERFSAQQFPDLHSELNLSSLELGDSALYFCASSVGGQGDYEQYFGPGTRLTVT.